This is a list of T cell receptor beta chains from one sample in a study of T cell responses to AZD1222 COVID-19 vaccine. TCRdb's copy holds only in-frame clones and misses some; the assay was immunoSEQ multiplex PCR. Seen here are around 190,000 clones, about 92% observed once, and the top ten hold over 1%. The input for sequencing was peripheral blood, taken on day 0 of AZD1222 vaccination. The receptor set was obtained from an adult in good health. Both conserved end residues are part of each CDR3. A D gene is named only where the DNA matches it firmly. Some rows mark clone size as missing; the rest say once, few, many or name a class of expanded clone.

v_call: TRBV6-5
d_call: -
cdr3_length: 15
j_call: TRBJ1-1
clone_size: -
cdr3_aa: CASSYSGQWNTEAFF
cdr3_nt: TGTGCCAGCAGTTACTCGGGGCAGTGGAACACTGAAGCTTTCTTT

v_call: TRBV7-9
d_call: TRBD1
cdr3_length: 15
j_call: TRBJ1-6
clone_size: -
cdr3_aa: CASSATGTANSPLHF
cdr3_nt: TGTGCCAGCAGCGCGACCGGGACAGCTAATTCACCCCTCCACTTT

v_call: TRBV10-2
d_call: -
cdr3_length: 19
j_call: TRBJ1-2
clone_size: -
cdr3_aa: CASTELRDTPQQKNYGYTF
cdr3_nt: TGCGCCAGCACCGAATTGAGGGACACCCCGCAGCAAAAAAACTATGGCTACACCTTC

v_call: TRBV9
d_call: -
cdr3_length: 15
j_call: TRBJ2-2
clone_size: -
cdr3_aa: CASSVGQGTSGELFF
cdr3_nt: TGTGCCAGCAGCGTAGGCCAGGGGACCTCCGGGGAGCTGTTTTTT

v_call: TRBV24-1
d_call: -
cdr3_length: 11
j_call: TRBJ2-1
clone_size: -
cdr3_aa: CATRRYNEQFF
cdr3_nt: TGTGCCACACGGAGATACAATGAGCAGTTCTTC

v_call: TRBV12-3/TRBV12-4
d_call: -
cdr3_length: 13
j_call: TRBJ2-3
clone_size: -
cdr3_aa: CASSLGDLDTQYF
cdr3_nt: TGTGCCAGCAGTTTAGGGGACTTAGATACGCAGTATTTT

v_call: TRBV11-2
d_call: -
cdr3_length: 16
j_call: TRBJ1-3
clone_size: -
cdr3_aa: CASSSLAEFSGNTIYF
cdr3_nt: TGTGCCAGCAGCTCCCTAGCGGAGTTCTCTGGAAACACCATATATTTT

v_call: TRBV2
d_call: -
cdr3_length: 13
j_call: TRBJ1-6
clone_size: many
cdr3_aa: CASSERPSSPLHF
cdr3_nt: TGTGCCAGCAGTGAAAGGCCGAGTTCACCCCTCCACTTT

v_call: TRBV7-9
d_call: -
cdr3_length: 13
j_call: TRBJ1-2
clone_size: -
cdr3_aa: CASSLGGNYGYTF
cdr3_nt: TGTGCCAGCAGCTTAGGGGGGAACTATGGCTACACCTTC

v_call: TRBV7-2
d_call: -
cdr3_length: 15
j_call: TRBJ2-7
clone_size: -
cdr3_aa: CASSLLTTHTNEQYF
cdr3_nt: TGTGCCAGCAGCTTGCTTACAACCCATACTAACGAGCAGTACTTC

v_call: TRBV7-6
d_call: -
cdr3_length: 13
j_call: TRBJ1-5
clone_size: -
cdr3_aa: CASSLDSNQPQHF
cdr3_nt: TGTGCCAGCAGCTTAGACAGCAATCAGCCCCAGCATTTT

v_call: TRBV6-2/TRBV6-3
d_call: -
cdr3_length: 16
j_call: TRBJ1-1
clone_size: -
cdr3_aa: CASSFPGIGENTEAFF
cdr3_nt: TGTGCCAGCAGTTTTCCAGGGATCGGTGAGAACACTGAAGCTTTCTTT

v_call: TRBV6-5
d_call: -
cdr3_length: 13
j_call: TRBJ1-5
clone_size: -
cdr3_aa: CASRRQSNQPQHF
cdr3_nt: TGTGCCAGCAGACGACAGAGCAATCAGCCCCAGCATTTT

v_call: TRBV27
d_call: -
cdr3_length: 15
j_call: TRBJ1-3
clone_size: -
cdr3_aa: CASSSRAFSGNTIYF
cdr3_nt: TGTGCCAGCAGTTCCAGGGCGTTCTCTGGAAACACCATATATTTT

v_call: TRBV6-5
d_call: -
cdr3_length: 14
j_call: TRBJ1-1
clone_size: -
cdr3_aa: CASSVQAMNTEAFF
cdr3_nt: TGTGCCAGCAGCGTACAGGCGATGAACACTGAAGCTTTCTTT

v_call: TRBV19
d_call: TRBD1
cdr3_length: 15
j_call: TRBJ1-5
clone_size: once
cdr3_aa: CASSLDRVGDQPQHF
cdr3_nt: TGTGCCAGTAGCCTTGACAGGGTCGGGGATCAGCCCCAGCATTTT

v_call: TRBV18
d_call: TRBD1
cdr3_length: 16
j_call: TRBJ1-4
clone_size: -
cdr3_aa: CASSPLNRGENEKLFF
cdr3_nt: TGTGCCAGCTCACCGCTAAACAGGGGAGAGAATGAAAAACTGTTTTTT

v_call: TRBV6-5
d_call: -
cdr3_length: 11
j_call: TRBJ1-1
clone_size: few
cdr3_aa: CASSGGTEAFF
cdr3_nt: TGTGCCAGCTCGGGGGGCACTGAAGCTTTCTTT

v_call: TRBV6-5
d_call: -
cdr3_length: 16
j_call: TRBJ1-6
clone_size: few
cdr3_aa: CASSYSSGRERSPLHF
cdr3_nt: TGTGCCAGCAGTTACTCTTCGGGGAGGGAACGATCACCCCTCCACTTT

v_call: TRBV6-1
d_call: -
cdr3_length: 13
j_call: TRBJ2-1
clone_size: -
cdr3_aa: CASSEVIEGEQFF
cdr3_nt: TGTGCCAGCAGTGAGGTGATTGAAGGTGAGCAGTTCTTC

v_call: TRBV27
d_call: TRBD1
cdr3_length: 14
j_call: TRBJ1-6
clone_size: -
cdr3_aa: CASRRDSTYSPLHF
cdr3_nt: TGTGCCAGCAGAAGGGACAGCACGTATTCACCCCTCCACTTT

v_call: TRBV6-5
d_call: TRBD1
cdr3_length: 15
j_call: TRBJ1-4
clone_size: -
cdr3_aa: CASRGTGTGKEKLFF
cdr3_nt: TGTGCCAGCAGGGGGACCGGGACAGGGAAGGAAAAACTGTTTTTT

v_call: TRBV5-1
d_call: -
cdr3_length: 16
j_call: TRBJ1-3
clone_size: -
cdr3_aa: CASSDPGGDSGNTIYF
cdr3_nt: TGCGCCAGCAGCGACCCCGGGGGGGACTCTGGAAACACCATATATTTT

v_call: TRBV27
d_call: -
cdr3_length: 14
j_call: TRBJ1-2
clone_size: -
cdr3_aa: CASSPGTLWGGYTF
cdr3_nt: TGTGCCAGCAGTCCGGGGACACTTTGGGGTGGCTACACCTTC

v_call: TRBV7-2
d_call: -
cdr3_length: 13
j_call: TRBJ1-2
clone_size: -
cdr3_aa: CASSLGGEEGYTF
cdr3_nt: TGTGCCAGCAGCTTAGGGGGGGAGGAAGGCTACACCTTC

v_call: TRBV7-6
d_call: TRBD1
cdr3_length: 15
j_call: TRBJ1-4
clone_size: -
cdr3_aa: CASSSPDRAGEKLFF
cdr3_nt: TGTGCCAGCAGCTCCCCGGACAGGGCGGGTGAAAAACTGTTTTTT

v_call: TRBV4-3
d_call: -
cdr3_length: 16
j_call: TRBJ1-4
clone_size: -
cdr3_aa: CASSQASRVANEKLFF
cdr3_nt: TGCGCCAGCAGCCAAGCTTCAAGGGTTGCTAATGAAAAACTGTTTTTT

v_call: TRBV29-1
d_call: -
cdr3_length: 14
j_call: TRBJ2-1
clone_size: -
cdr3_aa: CSVESRFSYNEQFF
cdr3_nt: TGCAGCGTTGAGAGCAGGTTCTCCTACAATGAGCAGTTCTTC

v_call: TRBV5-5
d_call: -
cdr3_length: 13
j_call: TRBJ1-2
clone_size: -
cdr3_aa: CASSLEEVYGYTF
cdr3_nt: TGTGCCAGCAGCTTGGAAGAGGTCTATGGCTACACCTTC

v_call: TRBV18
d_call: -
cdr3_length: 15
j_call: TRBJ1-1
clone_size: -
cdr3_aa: CASSPPLSPNTEAFF
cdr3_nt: TGTGCCAGCTCACCACCTCTGTCCCCCAACACTGAAGCTTTCTTT

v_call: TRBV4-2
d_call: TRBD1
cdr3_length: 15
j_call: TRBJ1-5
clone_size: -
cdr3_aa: CASSLAGQFNQPQHF
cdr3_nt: TGTGCCAGCAGCCTCGCGGGACAGTTTAATCAGCCCCAGCATTTT

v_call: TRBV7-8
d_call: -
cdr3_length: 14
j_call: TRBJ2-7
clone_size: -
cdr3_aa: CASSVTRWASEQYF
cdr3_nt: TGTGCCAGCAGCGTTACTAGGTGGGCCTCCGAGCAGTACTTC

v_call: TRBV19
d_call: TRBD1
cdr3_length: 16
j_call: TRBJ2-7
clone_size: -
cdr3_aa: CASSFLAPGQFYEQYF
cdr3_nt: TGTGCCAGTAGTTTCCTCGCCCCGGGACAGTTCTACGAGCAGTACTTC

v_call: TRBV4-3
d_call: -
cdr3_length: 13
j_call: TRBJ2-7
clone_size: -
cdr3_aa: CASSQDTFYEQYF
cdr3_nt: TGCGCCAGCAGCCAAGACACCTTCTACGAGCAGTACTTC

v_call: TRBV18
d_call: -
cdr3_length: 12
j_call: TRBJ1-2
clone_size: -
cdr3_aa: CASSPDSYGYTF
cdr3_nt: TGTGCCAGCTCCCCAGACAGCTATGGCTACACCTTC

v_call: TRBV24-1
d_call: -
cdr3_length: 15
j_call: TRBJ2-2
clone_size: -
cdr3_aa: CATSDPGPNTGELFF
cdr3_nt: TGTGCCACCAGTGACCCGGGACCGAACACCGGGGAGCTGTTTTTT

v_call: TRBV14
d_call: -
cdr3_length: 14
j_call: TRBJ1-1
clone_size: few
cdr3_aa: CASSQGVAVTEAFF
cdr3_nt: TGTGCCAGCAGCCAAGGGGTCGCGGTAACTGAAGCTTTCTTT

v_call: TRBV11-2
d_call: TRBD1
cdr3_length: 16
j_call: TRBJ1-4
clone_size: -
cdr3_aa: CASSLRQGSTNEKLFF
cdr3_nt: TGTGCCAGCAGCCTCCGACAGGGATCAACTAATGAAAAACTGTTTTTT

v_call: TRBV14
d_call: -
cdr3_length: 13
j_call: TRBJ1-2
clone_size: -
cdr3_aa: CASSQDRSRGYTF
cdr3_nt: TGTGCCAGCAGCCAAGATAGGAGTAGAGGCTACACCTTC

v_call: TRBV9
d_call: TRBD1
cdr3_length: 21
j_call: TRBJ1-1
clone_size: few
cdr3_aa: CASSAHPYVGQGARGRTEAFF
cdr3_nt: TGTGCCAGCAGCGCCCATCCCTACGTCGGACAGGGGGCGAGGGGTCGGACTGAAGCTTTCTTT

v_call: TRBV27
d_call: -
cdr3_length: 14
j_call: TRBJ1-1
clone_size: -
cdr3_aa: CASSLGGVNTEAFF
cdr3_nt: TGTGCCAGCAGTTTAGGGGGTGTGAACACTGAAGCTTTCTTT

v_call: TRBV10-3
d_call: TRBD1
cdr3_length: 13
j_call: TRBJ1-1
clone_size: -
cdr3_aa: CAIRDREGTEAFF
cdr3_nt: TGTGCCATCAGGGACAGGGAAGGCACTGAAGCTTTCTTT

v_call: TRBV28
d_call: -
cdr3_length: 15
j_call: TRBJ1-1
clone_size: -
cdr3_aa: CASSLPISMNTEAFF
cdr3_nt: TGTGCCAGCAGTTTACCAATCTCCATGAACACTGAAGCTTTCTTT

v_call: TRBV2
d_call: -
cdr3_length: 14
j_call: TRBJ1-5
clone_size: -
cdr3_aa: CASSENTSNQPQHF
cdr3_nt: TGTGCCAGCAGTGAAAATACTAGCAATCAGCCCCAGCATTTT

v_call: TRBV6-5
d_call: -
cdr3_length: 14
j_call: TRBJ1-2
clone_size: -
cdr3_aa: CASSSRDGLYGYTF
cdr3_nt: TGTGCCAGCAGTAGCCGCGACGGGCTCTATGGCTACACCTTC

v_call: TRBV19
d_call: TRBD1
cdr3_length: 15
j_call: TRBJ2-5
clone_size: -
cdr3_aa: CASSRNRGTQETQYF
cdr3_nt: TGTGCCAGTAGCCGAAACAGGGGGACCCAAGAGACCCAGTACTTC

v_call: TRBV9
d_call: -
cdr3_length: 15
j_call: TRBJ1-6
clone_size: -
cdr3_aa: CASSVGGDRGSPLHF
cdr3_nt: TGTGCCAGCAGCGTAGGGGGGGACCGGGGCTCACCCCTCCACTTT

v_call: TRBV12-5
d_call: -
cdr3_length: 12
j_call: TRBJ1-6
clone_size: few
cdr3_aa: CASGSPGGPLHF
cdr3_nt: TGTGCTAGTGGTTCCCCGGGGGGTCCCCTCCACTTT

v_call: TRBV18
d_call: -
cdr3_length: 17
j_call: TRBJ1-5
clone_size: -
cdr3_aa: CASSPAGSRRGNQPQHF
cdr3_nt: TGTGCCAGCTCACCCGCGGGAAGTCGGCGTGGCAATCAGCCCCAGCATTTT

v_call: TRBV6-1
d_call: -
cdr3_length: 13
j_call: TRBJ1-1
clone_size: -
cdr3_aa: CASSDPGNTEAFF
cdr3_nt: TGTGCCAGCAGTGACCCGGGGAACACTGAAGCTTTCTTT

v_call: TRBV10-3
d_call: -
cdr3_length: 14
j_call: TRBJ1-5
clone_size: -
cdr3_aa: CAIWGGGGNQPQHF
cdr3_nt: TGTGCCATCTGGGGGGGCGGGGGCAATCAGCCCCAGCATTTT

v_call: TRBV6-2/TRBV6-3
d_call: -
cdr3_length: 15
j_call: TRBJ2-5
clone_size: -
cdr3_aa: CASSYSRGDQETQYF
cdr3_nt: TGTGCCAGCAGTTACTCGAGAGGGGACCAAGAGACCCAGTACTTC

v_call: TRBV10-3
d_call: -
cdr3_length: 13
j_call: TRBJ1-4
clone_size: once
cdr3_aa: CAIKVGLDEKLFF
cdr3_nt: TGTGCCATTAAAGTGGGACTGGATGAAAAACTGTTTTTT

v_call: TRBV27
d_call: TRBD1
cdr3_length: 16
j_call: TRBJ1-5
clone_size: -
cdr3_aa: CASSRRTGGSNQPQHF
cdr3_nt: TGTGCCAGCAGCCGTCGGACAGGGGGAAGCAATCAGCCCCAGCATTTT

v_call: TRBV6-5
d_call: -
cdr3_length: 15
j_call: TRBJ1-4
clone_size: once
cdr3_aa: CASSHGGFENEKLFF
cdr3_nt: TGTGCCAGCAGCCACGGGGGTTTTGAAAATGAAAAACTGTTTTTT